The sequence of this T cell receptor (beta chain) was determined in a study of T cell responses to AZD1222 COVID-19 vaccine. Study-level results: A rise in Spike-specific TCR breadth and depth followed two AZD1222 doses.

Sequencing was performed with immunoSEQ multiplex PCR; in TCRdb, only in-frame clones are kept and a portion is missing. The table lists about 130,000 clones, 75% to 90% of them singletons. Points on this clone: What it recognizes is unknown.

The germline V and J ends were trimmed by 0 bases and 2 bases, with 11 bases remaining between them. The CDR3 length is 15 residues. CDR1 and CDR2 (germline): SGHKS, YYEKEE (reference sequence). The sequence was collected from an adult in good health. The material was peripheral blood, obtained on day 0 of AZD1222 vaccination. The rearrangement links TRBV5-5 to TRBJ1-2, with D maybe TRBD1 (5 bases). The CDR3 sequence: CASSLAGASNYGYTF. CDR3 sequence (DNA): TGTGCCAGCAGCTTGGCTGGGGCCTCAAACTATGGCTACACCTTC. Combining the CDR3 with reference TRBV5-5 and TRBJ1-2 gives the whole variable domain DAGVTQSPTHLIKTRGQQVTLRCSPISGHKSVSWYQQVLGQGPQFIFQYYEKEERGRGNFPDRFSARQFPNYSSELNVNALLLGDSALYLCASSLAGASNYGYTFGSGTRLTVV.